Listed here are 12 T cell receptor beta chains from one sample, sequenced in a study of graft-versus-host responses after intestinal transplantation. Assay: immunoSEQ multiplex PCR; the TCRdb copy retains only in-frame clones and omits some. This table has over 65,000 clones, roughly 90% appearing once. What these receptors recognize is not known. Specimen: unstimulated CD8+ T cells sorted from spleen or lymph node cells, collected before transplant. These receptors all stem from a human donor who was the organ donor for an intestinal transplant.

The DNA of the CDR3 is TGTGCCAGCAGCGACAGCCAAGAGACCCAGTACTTC. This codes for CASSDSQETQYF. The chain employs TRBV9 and TRBJ2-5; D is undetermined. CDR1 is SGDLS and CDR2 is YYNGEE in the germline V gene. V lost 3 bases to trimming and J lost 1 base, with 4 bases between them. This CDR3 is built from 12 residues.

The rearrangement joins TRBV2 to TRBJ2-1, with 9 positions matching TRBD2. The CDR3 contains 18 residues. V gave up 7 bases and J gave up 5 bases; unmatched junction bases: 18. CDR1 SNHLY and CDR2 FYNNEI come from the germline V gene. The CDR3 nucleotides read TGTGCCAGCACGGACATGTTATTATTAATAGCGGGGGACAATGAGCAGTTCTTC. Its translation is CASTDMLLLIAGDNEQFF.

The V call is TRBV5-6, the J call TRBJ1-1; D remains ambiguous. V was cut by 6 bases and J by 2 bases, with 20 bases left in between. The CDR3 has 16 amino acids. CDR1 is SGHDT and CDR2 is YYEEEE in the germline V gene. The CDR3 sequence: CASNHIGGSLNTEAFF. The DNA for the CDR3 is TGTGCCAGCAACCACATAGGAGGGTCCCTTAACACTGAAGCTTTCTTT.

The rearrangement links TRBV30 to TRBJ1-1, with D possibly being TRBD1 (5 bases). With 2 bases removed from V and 5 bases from J, the gap between germline ends came to 18 bases. This CDR3 has 15 amino acids. CDR1 is GTSNPN and CDR2 is SVGIG in the germline V gene (reference sequence). CDR3 loop: CAWSWGPPGGTEAFF. CDR3 DNA sequence: TGTGCCTGGAGTTGGGGACCCCCGGGTGGGACTGAAGCTTTCTTT.

This clone was detected once. The chain links TRBV27 to TRBJ2-3; the D gene could be TRBD1 or TRBD2 (6 bases each). Looked up from germline, CDR1 is MNHEY and CDR2 is SMNVEV (reference sequence). This CDR3 is built from 15 residues. The germline V and J ends were trimmed by 1 base and 2 bases, with 10 bases remaining between them. CDR3 DNA: TGTGCCAGCAGTTTATTACGGGGGCACACAGATACGCAGTATTTT. Protein: CASSLLRGHTDTQYF.

This chain links TRBV27 with TRBJ2-6; possible D gene TRBD1, 5 bases. Deletions cut 8 bases from V and 0 bases from J, with 11 bases between. Germline values: CDR1 MNHEY, CDR2 SMNVEV (reference sequence). The CDR3 is 15 amino acids. The chain's CDR3 is CASSAGLSGANVLTF. The CDR3 DNA sequence: TGTGCCAGCTCTGCAGGGCTCTCTGGGGCCAACGTCCTGACTTTC.

Concerning this clone: Different DNA sequences within this sample yield the same CDR3. The genes are TRBV2 and TRBJ2-1, with no clear D. The CDR3 loop spans 12 amino acids. CDR1 and CDR2 (germline): SNHLY, FYNNEI. Trimming took off 6 bases at V and 8 bases at J, with 11 bases between the two ends. The CDR3 DNA follows: TGTGCCAGCAGCGAATGGGGTGATGAGCAGTTCTTC. It is translated as CASSEWGDEQFF.

This clone was seen a single time. The rearrangement joins TRBV7-2 to TRBJ1-6, with D possibly being TRBD1 (5 bases). The germline CDR1 and CDR2 sequences are SGHTA and FQGNSA. V shed 3 bases and J shed 2 bases, with 11 bases lying between them. The CDR3 extends over 16 amino acids. DNA for the CDR3: TGTGCCAGCAGCTTTGGCAGGGAGACCTATAATTCACCCCTCCACTTT. It translates to CASSFGRETYNSPLHF.

The CDR3 protein is CASSPRGGGYEQYF. Here the CDR3 DNA reads TGTGCCAGCAGTCCCCGGGGAGGCGGGTACGAGCAGTACTTC. The chain has TRBV27 and TRBJ2-7; D might be TRBD2 (6 bases). This CDR3 spans 14 amino acids. CDR1 is MNHEY and CDR2 is SMNVEV in the germline V gene (reference sequence). Trimming left V 5 bases short and J 4 bases short, with 15 bases between.

The chain employs TRBV6-5 and TRBJ2-7; TRBD1 agrees at 11 bases. Germline V gene data show CDR1 as MNHEY and CDR2 as SVGAGI. The CDR3 has 14 amino acids. V shed 4 bases and J 2 bases; nucleotides not matched to a gene: 1. For the CDR3, the DNA is TGTGCCAGCAGTTGGACAGGGGGCGCCTACGAGCAGTACTTC. Translated, it gives CASSWTGGAYEQYF.

This chain connects TRBV5-4 to TRBJ1-1; D ambiguous. The germline gives CDR1 SGHNT, CDR2 YYREEE (reference sequence). V dropped 2 bases and J dropped 11 bases, with 16 bases sitting between them. This CDR3 spans 13 amino acids. DNA of the CDR3: TGTGCCAGCAGCTTCGCAGTAAGCCCCGAGGCTTTCTTT. Its protein is CASSFAVSPEAFF.

This chain links TRBV7-9 with TRBJ2-7; TRBD2 matches at 8 bases. CDR1 and CDR2 (germline): SEHNR, FQNEAQ (reference sequence). CDR3 length: 15 residues. After removal of 5 bases from V and 7 bases from J, the junction contained 13 bases not matched to a gene. The CDR3 DNA reads as TGTGCCAGCAGCCCAAAGGCGGGAGGCCCTCGGGAGCAGTACTTC. The encoded protein is CASSPKAGGPREQYF.